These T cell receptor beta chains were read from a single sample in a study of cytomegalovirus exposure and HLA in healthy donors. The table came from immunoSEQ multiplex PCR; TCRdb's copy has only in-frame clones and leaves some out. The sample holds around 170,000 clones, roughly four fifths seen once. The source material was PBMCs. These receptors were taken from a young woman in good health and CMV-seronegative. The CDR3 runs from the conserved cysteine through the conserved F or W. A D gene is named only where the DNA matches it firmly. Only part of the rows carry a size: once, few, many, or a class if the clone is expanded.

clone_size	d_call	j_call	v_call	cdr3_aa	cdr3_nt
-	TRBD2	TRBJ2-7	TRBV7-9	CASSLGVGTTSNEQYF	TGTGCCAGCAGCTTGGGTGTGGGGACTACATCTAACGAGCAGTACTTC
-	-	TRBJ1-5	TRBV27	CASSSSGSNQPQHF	TGTGCCAGCAGTTCTTCAGGGAGCAATCAGCCCCAGCATTTT
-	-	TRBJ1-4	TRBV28	CASSRTGTNEKLFF	TGTGCCAGCAGCCGGACGGGGACTAATGAAAAACTGTTTTTT
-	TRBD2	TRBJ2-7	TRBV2	CASSAGLAGINEQYF	TGTGCCAGCAGCGCCGGACTAGCGGGAATTAACGAGCAGTACTTC
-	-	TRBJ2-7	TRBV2	CASSAGPAQYF	TGTGCCAGCAGTGCAGGGCCAGCTCAGTACTTC
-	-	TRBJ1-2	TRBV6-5	CASSPTGTSAGYTF	TGTGCCAGCAGCCCAACCGGGACATCGGCTGGCTACACCTTC
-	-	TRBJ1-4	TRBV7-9	CASSLGSGKLFF	TGTGCCAGCAGCTTAGGGTCGGGGAAACTGTTTTTT
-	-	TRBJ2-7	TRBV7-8	CASTARLDHYEQYF	TGTGCCAGCACCGCGCGACTGGATCACTACGAGCAGTACTTC
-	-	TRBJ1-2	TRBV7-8	CASSLGAGSNYGYTF	TGTGCCAGCAGCTTAGGGGCTGGTAGTAACTATGGCTACACCTTC
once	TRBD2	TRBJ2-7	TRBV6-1	CASSDLLRGTRLARREQYF	TGTGCCAGCAGTGACCTTTTGCGGGGGACGAGACTAGCCCGGAGAGAGCAGTACTTC
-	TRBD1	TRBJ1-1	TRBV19	CASSITGGYRGNTEAFF	TGTGCCAGTAGTATTACAGGGGGCTATAGAGGGAACACTGAAGCTTTCTTT
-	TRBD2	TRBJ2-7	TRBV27	CASSRGTSGYEQYF	TGTGCCAGCAGTCGCGGGACTAGCGGTTACGAGCAGTACTTC
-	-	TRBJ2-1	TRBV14	CASSQMVADNEQFF	TGTGCCAGCAGCCAAATGGTAGCGGACAATGAGCAGTTCTTC
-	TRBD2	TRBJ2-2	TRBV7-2	CASSFSGTSGSTGELFF	TGTGCCAGCAGCTTTAGTGGGACTAGCGGGAGTACCGGGGAGCTGTTTTTT
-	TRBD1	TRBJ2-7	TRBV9	CASSVGGRGLTYEQYF	TGTGCCAGCAGCGTGGGTGGCAGGGGGCTCACCTACGAGCAGTACTTC